These T cell receptor beta chains were read from a single sample in a study of T cell repertoires in cytomegalovirus infection. TCRdb re-derived calls from the reads in MiXCR, one entry per CDR3 protein. The sample consists of hundreds of thousands of distinct CDR3 sequences, about a sixth of them appearing once. The source material was PBMCs. The receptors stem from a human donor in good health (CMV status not recorded). Some clones in this sample may be carry-over from other donors' samples. Both conserved end residues are part of each CDR3. A D gene is named only where the DNA matches it firmly. Part of the rows lack a size; the others show once, few, many or a class for expanded clones.

J | size | D | V | DNA | CDR3
TRBJ2-3 | NA | TRBD1 | TRBV18 | TGTGCCAGCTTCCCCCGGGACAGGAAGACAGATACGCAGTATTTT | CASFPRDRKTDTQYF
TRBJ1-1 | many | NA | TRBV7-9 | TGTGCCAGCAGTTTGATTAGCACTGAAGCTTTCTTT | CASSLISTEAFF
TRBJ1-2 | many | NA | TRBV12-3/TRBV12-4 | TGTGCCAGCACCCCTGGGGGACTCGTCTTGGAGGGCTACACCTTC | CASTPGGLVLEGYTF
TRBJ2-3 | NA | NA | TRBV2 | TGTGCCAGCAGGGGGAGATTCATCAGCACAGATACGCAGTATTTT | CASRGRFISTDTQYF
TRBJ2-3 | many | NA | TRBV12-3/TRBV12-4 | TGTGCCAGCAGTTTACAGGGTTACTTGGATACGCAGTATTTT | CASSLQGYLDTQYF
TRBJ1-5 | many | NA | TRBV5-8 | TGTGCCAGCAGTCGTGTGGGGGTCGGATCCGGACAGCCCCAGCATTTT | CASSRVGVGSGQPQHF
TRBJ2-1 | NA | TRBD2 | TRBV7-6 | TGTGCCAGCAGCTTGGACGGGGGGAGCTCCTACAATGAGCAGTTCTTC | CASSLDGGSSYNEQFF
TRBJ2-3 | many | NA | TRBV15 | TGTGCCACCAGCAGAGTGCGCACAGATACGCAGTATTTT | CATSRVRTDTQYF
TRBJ2-3 | many | NA | TRBV11-1 | TGTGCCAGCAGCGCCGAGGGACTCACAGATACGCAGTATTTT | CASSAEGLTDTQYF
TRBJ2-7 | NA | NA | TRBV20-1 | TGCAGTGGCGCGACGGGGTACGAGCAGTACTTC | CSGATGYEQYF
TRBJ2-2 | many | TRBD1 | TRBV7-2 | TGTGCCAGCAGCTTAGTGTCGGGACAGGGATATACCGGGGAGCTGTTTTTT | CASSLVSGQGYTGELFF
TRBJ1-1 | many | NA | TRBV10-3 | TGTGCCATCAGTGATTCGCAGGCAGTCATGCCTTTCTTT | CAISDSQAVMPFF
TRBJ1-2 | few | NA | TRBV20-1 | TGCAGTGCTCCTAACCAGGGAGACTATGGCTACACCTTC | CSAPNQGDYGYTF
TRBJ2-5 | many | NA | TRBV7-2 | TGTGCCAGCAGCCGTTCTCCACTCGGAGGTCTAGAGACCCAGTACTTC | CASSRSPLGGLETQYF
TRBJ2-1 | few | TRBD1 | TRBV20-1 | TGCAGTGCCGGACAGGAAGGGCCTCGCAATGAGCAGTTCTTC | CSAGQEGPRNEQFF
TRBJ1-5 | NA | NA | TRBV10-3 | TGTGCCATCAGTGACGGGGGAACTCAGCCCCAGCATTTT | CAISDGGTQPQHF
TRBJ2-7 | few | NA | TRBV12-3/TRBV12-4 | TGTGCCAGCAGTTTAGGTCAGGGGACCTTCTACGAGCAGTACTTC | CASSLGQGTFYEQYF
TRBJ1-1 | NA | NA | TRBV12-3/TRBV12-4 | TGTGCCAGCAGTTTCGAAGCGGGGTTGCGATACACTGAAGCTTTCTTT | CASSFEAGLRYTEAFF
TRBJ2-6 | few | TRBD2 | TRBV14 | TGTGCCAGCAGCCAAGACCTCAGCAAGGTTGGGACTAGCGGGGGGGCGTCTGGGGCCAACGTCCTGACTTTC | CASSQDLSKVGTSGGASGANVLTF
TRBJ1-1 | NA | NA | TRBV12-3/TRBV12-4 | TGTGCCAGCAGTTTATGGGAGGCCGCTGAAGCTTTCTTT | CASSLWEAAEAFF
TRBJ2-3 | NA | TRBD1 | TRBV25-1 | TGTGCCAGCAGTGGGACGGGACAGGCTACTAGCACAGATACGCAGTATTTT | CASSGTGQATSTDTQYF
TRBJ1-1 | NA | TRBD1 | TRBV5-1 | TGCGCCAGCAGCGGACAGGGGGACGACACTGAAGCTTTCTTT | CASSGQGDDTEAFF
TRBJ1-5 | many | TRBD1 | TRBV28 | TGTGCCAGCAGTTTATTTGGCAGGGGGGAAGATCAGCCCCAGCATTTT | CASSLFGRGEDQPQHF
TRBJ1-5 | few | NA | TRBV20-1 | TGCAGTGCTAGAATCTACGGAGCCGGGCAGCCCCAGCATTTT | CSARIYGAGQPQHF
TRBJ2-1 | few | NA | TRBV7-9 | TGTGCCAGCAGCTTAATACCGGGAGTCCAGCGGTTCTTC | CASSLIPGVQRFF
TRBJ1-1 | NA | NA | TRBV27 | TGTGCCAGCAGTGGGAGATACACTGAAGCTTTCTTT | CASSGRYTEAFF
TRBJ1-1 | few | NA | TRBV27 | TGTGCCAGCAGTTTATTCAGGGGTTCGGGCACTGAAGCTTTCTTT | CASSLFRGSGTEAFF
TRBJ1-1 | many | TRBD1 | TRBV28 | TGTGCCAGCAACGACAGGGGGAGCGGCGGAACCACTGAAGCTTTCTTT | CASNDRGSGGTTEAFF
TRBJ2-4 | NA | NA | TRBV7-2 | TGTGCCAGCAGCGCCCGGATCCCCGCACAACTAGCCAAAAACATTCAGTACTTC | CASSARIPAQLAKNIQYF
TRBJ1-2 | NA | NA | TRBV12-3/TRBV12-4 | TGTGCCAGCAGCCCAGACAGGAATTGGGGCTACACCTTC | CASSPDRNWGYTF
TRBJ2-3 | many | TRBD2 | TRBV2 | TGTGCCAGCAGTTGGCTAGCGGGAGCCAGCACAGATACGCAGTATTTT | CASSWLAGASTDTQYF
TRBJ1-2 | few | NA | TRBV2 | TGTGCCAGCAGGTTGGACAGCTATGGCTACACCTTC | CASRLDSYGYTF
TRBJ1-3 | many | NA | TRBV12-3/TRBV12-4 | TGTGCCAGCAGTGAAACAGGAACTGGAAACACCATATATTTT | CASSETGTGNTIYF
TRBJ1-3 | few | NA | TRBV4-2 | TGTGCCAGCAGCCCTGTATGGGGGGGGAACGATGCTGGAAACACCATATATTTT | CASSPVWGGNDAGNTIYF
TRBJ2-2 | NA | TRBD2 | TRBV5-6 | TGTGCCAGCAGCTTGGCCCTAGCGGAGAACACCGGGGAGCTGTTTTTT | CASSLALAENTGELFF
TRBJ2-7 | few | NA | TRBV9 | TGTGCCAGCAGCGGGATAAAGGAGGGATCGCTCTACGAGCAGTACTTC | CASSGIKEGSLYEQYF
TRBJ2-2 | NA | TRBD1 | TRBV7-9 | TGTGCCAGCAGCGCCGGGACAGGAATTAAAGGGTCCGGGGAGCTGTTTTTT | CASSAGTGIKGSGELFF
TRBJ1-5 | many | NA | TRBV24-1 | TGTGCCACCAGTGATTTGGGGGGGGATCAGCCCCAGCATTTT | CATSDLGGDQPQHF
TRBJ1-6 | many | NA | TRBV6-5 | TGTGCCAGCAGTTACCAGGGTACTAATTCACCCCTCCACTTT | CASSYQGTNSPLHF
TRBJ2-7 | few | TRBD1 | TRBV7-6 | TGTGCCAGCAGCTTAGGCGGGACAGGGAGGGGCGAGCAGTACTTC | CASSLGGTGRGEQYF